The 9 T cell receptor beta chains reported below all come from one sample, sequenced in a study of T cell clonality in common variable immunodeficiency. Study findings and constraints: Fewer deletions and N-nucleotide insertions were reportedly seen in common variable immunodeficiency TCR beta sequences.

Here immunoSEQ multiplex PCR was the method, and the copy in TCRdb shows in-frame clones only, minus some. The sample was found to contain 16,000 or so clones, and every one recurs. Their target antigens are unknown. Specimen: peripheral blood mononuclear cells. The source of these receptors is a human donor with common variable immunodeficiency.

This clone was seen many times. The read falls 3 residues short of the CDR3 end, and the missing part is taken from the germline J gene. J is TRBJ1-5 and V is TRBV2, with D unclear. The CDR3 sequence is 12 residues long. From germline, CDR1 is SNHLY and CDR2 FYNNEI. Trimming shortened V by 6 bases and J by 6 bases, and 9 bases separated the two germline ends. The CDR3 reads CASSQGSQPQHF. CDR3 DNA, as far as it was read: TGTGCCAGCAGCCAAGGCAGTCAGCCC.

The table lists this clone with a few counts. The CDR3 end lies 3 residues beyond the end of the read and is filled in from the germline J gene. The V call is TRBV18, the J call TRBJ2-2; D not resolved. The CDR3 is 15 residues long. V was clipped by 1 base and J by 0 bases, with 6 bases between them. Germline V gene lookup returns CDR1 KGHSH and CDR2 LQKENI. Incomplete CDR3 DNA: TGTGCCAGCTCACCACAACAGTCGAACACCGGGGAG. Translating it yields CASSPQQSNTGE. In full, the CDR3 is CASSPQQSNTGELFF. The full variable domain, completed using reference TRBV18 and TRBJ2-2, is NAGVMQNPRHLVRRRGQEARLRCSPMKGHSHVYWYRQLPEEGLKFMVYLQKENIIDESGMPKERFSAEFPKEGPSILRIQQVVRGDSAAYFCASSPQQSNTGELFFGEGSRLTVL.

As to this clone: With the read ending 3 residues before the CDR3 end, the germline J gene is used to fill in that end. The chain combines TRBV7-6 with TRBJ2-3; D is possibly TRBD1 (7 bases). Germline V gene data show CDR1 as SGHVS and CDR2 as FNYEAQ. V was pared by 0 bases and J by 6 bases, with 19 bases between. This CDR3 has 17 amino acids. The CDR3 bases that were read are TGTGCCAGCAGCTTAGCGCCCCGACAGGGAGGAGGTGATACG. It codes for CASSLAPRQGGGDT. In full, the CDR3 reads CASSLAPRQGGGDTQYF.

With regard to this clone: The CDR3 end is not reached by the read, which stops 3 residues before it; the germline J gene fills it in. The rearrangement links TRBV7-9 to TRBJ2-5, with TRBD1 identical over 9 bases. V was pared by 0 bases and J by 4 bases, with 0 bases of the junction left unmatched. The CDR3 is 14 residues long. Germline V lookup: CDR1 SEHNR, CDR2 FQNEAQ (reference sequence). The covered CDR3 bases are TGTGCCAGCAGCTTAGCGACAGGGGGAGAGACC. Protein product: CASSLATGGET. The CDR3, in full, reads CASSLATGGETQYF.

This clone was picked up a small number of times. The sequenced CDR3 bases are TGTGCCAGCTCACTCGGTTACAATGAAAAA. Its translation is CASSLGYNEK. The CDR3 as a whole reads CASSLGYNEKLFF. V and J are TRBV18 and TRBJ1-4, with D uncertain. The CDR3 extends 3 residues past the end of the read, so its final part is completed from the germline J gene. The germline V gene has CDR1 KGHSH and CDR2 LQKENI. The CDR3 is 13 residues long. The V gene lost 4 bases and the J gene lost 5 bases, with 8 bases spanning the gap.

Of note for this clone: The read gets to within 3 residues of the CDR3 end, and the germline J gene fills in the rest. The chain uses TRBV20-1 and TRBJ2-1; D unclear. The CDR3 spans 15 residues. The V gene lost 6 bases and the J gene lost 5 bases, with 20 bases spanning the gap. Germline V lookup: CDR1 DFQATT, CDR2 SNEGSKA (reference sequence). CDR3 in amino acids: CSAHPIGTIDNEQFF. The sequenced part of the CDR3 DNA is TGCAGTGCACACCCAATTGGCACTATTGACAATGAG.

This clone was counted at least ten times. The sequenced part of the CDR3 DNA is TGTGCCTGGGCAGGGGACAGTTACAATGAG. This gives the protein CAWAGDSYNE. The full CDR3 protein reads CAWAGDSYNEQFF. The J gene is TRBJ2-1, the V gene TRBV30, with 7 bases aligning to TRBD1. The DNA ends 3 residues before the CDR3 does, and the rest of the CDR3 is filled in from the germline J gene. Germline V gene sequence: CDR1 GTSNPN, CDR2 SVGIG (reference sequence). The CDR3 length is 13 residues. J lost 4 bases, V lost 5 bases, and 5 bases had no gene match.

Comment on this clone: Sequencing ends 3 residues short of the CDR3 end; the germline J gene provides the rest. The chain links TRBV6-1 to TRBJ1-2; D is uncertain. CDR1 MNHNS and CDR2 SASEGT come from the germline V gene. CDR3 length equals 13 residues. The CDR3: CASSDRGLLAYTF. The sequenced part of the CDR3 DNA is TGTGCCAGCAGTGACAGAGGGCTACTCGCT.

This clone was detected many times. Read coverage stops 3 residues before the CDR3 terminus; the germline J gene supplies the remainder. The gene calls are TRBV18 and TRBJ1-4, with D possibly TRBD1 on 6 matching bases. Trimming pared 0 bases from V and 7 bases from J, leaving 15 bases between. CDR3 length: 16 residues. The germline CDR1 and CDR2 sequences are KGHSH and LQKENI. The CDR3 spells CASSPPRYRAREKLFF. The part of the CDR3 DNA that was read is TGTGCCAGCTCACCACCTAGGTACAGGGCACGTGAAAAA.